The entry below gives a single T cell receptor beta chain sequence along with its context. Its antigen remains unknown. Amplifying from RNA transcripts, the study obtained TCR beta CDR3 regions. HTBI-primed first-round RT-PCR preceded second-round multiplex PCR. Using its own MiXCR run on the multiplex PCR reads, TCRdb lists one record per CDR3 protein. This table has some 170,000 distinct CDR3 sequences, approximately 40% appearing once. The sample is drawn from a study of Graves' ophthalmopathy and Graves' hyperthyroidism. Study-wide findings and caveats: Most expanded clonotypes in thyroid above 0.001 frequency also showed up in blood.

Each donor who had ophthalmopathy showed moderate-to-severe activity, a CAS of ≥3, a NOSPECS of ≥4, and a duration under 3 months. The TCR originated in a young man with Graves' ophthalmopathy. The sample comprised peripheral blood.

Here the CDR3 reads CSVEYGALYGAQYF. CDR3 DNA sequence: TGCAGCGTTGAATATGGGGCATTATATGGGGCCCAGTACTTC. V gene TRBV29-1 combines with J gene TRBJ2-5, with a possible D match to TRBD1 (5 bases). The germline CDR1 and CDR2 sequences are SQVTM and ANQGSEA. This CDR3 is 14 amino acids long. Trimming cost V 2 bases and J 9 bases, with 19 bases left between them.